This T cell receptor (beta chain) was obtained from a study of T cells in localized non-small cell lung cancer. General observations from the study: Turning up in adjacent lung were a median approximately 57 of the top 100 tumor clones. A raised T cell density in blood coincided with lengthier overall survival. Clonality of T cells reached its maximum in uninvolved adjacent lung, surpassing tumor. Tumor samples were not multi-region, leaving intratumor heterogeneity unexcluded.

TCRdb's copy holds only in-frame clones and misses some; the assay was immunoSEQ multiplex PCR. This sample has about 27,000 clones, with roughly nine tenths found just once. The CDR3 runs to 13 residues. Germline V gives CDR1 MNHEY, CDR2 SMNVEV (reference sequence). V shed 7 bases and J shed 0 bases, with 8 bases lying between them. Concerning this clone itself: The antigen is unknown.

This receptor was taken from a female donor over 55 with stage II squamous cell lung carcinoma. Sequencing used peripheral blood, obtained before any cancer treatment. The chain uses TRBV27 and TRBJ2-3; D is unclear. CDR3: CASKTSSTDTQYF. The DNA for the CDR3 is TGTGCCAGCAAAACATCTAGCACAGATACGCAGTATTTT.